This T cell receptor (beta chain) was obtained from a study of identical twins. Regarding the study as a whole: Whereas memory repertoires showed no such difference, abundant cord blood beta clonotypes carried fewer insertions.

There were only healthy Caucasians among the donors. Germline values: CDR1 SGHDT, CDR2 YYEEEE. The length of the CDR3 is 17 residues. The junction had 8 bases not matched to a gene; V was cut back by 4 bases and J by 5 bases. This clonotype was seen a handful of times. Its antigen remains unidentified. TCRdb independently ran MiXCR on the 5' RACE reads; one entry per CDR3 protein. Of 240,000 or so distinct CDR3 sequences listed, approximately 7% are singletons. These data were likewise used in another study, on yellow fever vaccine responses in identical twins. That paper adds: As reported, the vaccine T cell response of twins seemed partly convergent and partly personalized.

V usage is TRBV5-6 and J usage is TRBJ2-2; the match to TRBD2 covers 13 bases. Input material: memory (CD45RO+) T cells sorted from blood. This TCR was sampled from a woman aged 18-29 years in good health. The CDR3 reads CASSPTSGGPRTGELFF. In nucleotides, the CDR3 is TGTGCCAGCAGCCCGACTAGCGGGGGGCCGAGAACCGGGGAGCTGTTTTTT. Full variable domain (outside the CDR3, taken from reference TRBV5-6 and TRBJ2-2): DAGVTQSPTHLIKTRGQQVTLRCSPKSGHDTVSWYQQALGQGPQFIFQYYEEEERQRGNFPDRFSGHQFPNYSSELNVNALLLGDSALYLCASSPTSGGPRTGELFFGEGSRLTVL.